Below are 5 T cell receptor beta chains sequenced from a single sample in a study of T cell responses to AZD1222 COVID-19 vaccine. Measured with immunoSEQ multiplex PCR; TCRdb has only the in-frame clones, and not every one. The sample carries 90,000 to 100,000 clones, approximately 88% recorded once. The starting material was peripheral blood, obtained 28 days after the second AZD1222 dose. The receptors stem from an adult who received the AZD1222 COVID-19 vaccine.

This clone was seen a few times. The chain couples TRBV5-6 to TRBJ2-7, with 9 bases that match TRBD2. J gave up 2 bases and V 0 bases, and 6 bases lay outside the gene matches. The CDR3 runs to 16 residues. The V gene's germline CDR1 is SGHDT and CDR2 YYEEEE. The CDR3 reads CASSLEGVAGAYEQYF. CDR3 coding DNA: TGTGCCAGCAGCTTGGAAGGGGTAGCGGGAGCCTACGAGCAGTACTTC.

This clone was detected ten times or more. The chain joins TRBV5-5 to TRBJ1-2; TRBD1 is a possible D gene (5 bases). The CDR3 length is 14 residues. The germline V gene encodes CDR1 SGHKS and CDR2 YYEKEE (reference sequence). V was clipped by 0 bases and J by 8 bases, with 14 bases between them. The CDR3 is CASSLEVSGHGYTF. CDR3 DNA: TGTGCCAGCAGCTTGGAGGTATCAGGGCACGGCTACACCTTC.

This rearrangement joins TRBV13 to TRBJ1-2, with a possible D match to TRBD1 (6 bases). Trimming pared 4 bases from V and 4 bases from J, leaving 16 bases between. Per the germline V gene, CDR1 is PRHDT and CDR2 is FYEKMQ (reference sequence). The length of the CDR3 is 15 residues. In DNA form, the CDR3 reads TGTGCCAGCAGCTCATGGACAGTAAACCCCTATGGCTACACCTTC. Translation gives CASSSWTVNPYGYTF.

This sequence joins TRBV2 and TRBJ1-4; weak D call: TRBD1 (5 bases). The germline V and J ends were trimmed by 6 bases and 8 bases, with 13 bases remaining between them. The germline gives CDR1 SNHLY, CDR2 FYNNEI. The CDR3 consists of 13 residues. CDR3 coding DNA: TGTGCCAGCAGACGCCGGCGGGGGGAAAAACTGTTTTTT. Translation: CASRRRRGEKLFF.

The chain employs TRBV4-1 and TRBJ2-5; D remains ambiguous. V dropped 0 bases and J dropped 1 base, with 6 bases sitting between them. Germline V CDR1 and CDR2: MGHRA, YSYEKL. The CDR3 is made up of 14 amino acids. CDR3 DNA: TGCGCCAGCAGCCAAGAAAACAGCCAAGAGACCCAGTACTTC. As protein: CASSQENSQETQYF.